The sample holds a few counts of the clone carrying this T cell receptor (beta chain). The CDR3 is 15 amino acids. The germline CDR1 and CDR2 sequences are DFQATT and SNEGSKA (reference sequence). The V gene lost 1 base and the J gene lost 5 bases, with 18 bases spanning the gap. TCRdb recomputed calls from the RACE reads with MiXCR, one row per CDR3 protein. The data show fewer than 400,000 distinct CDR3 sequences, around 7% seen once. Regarding time point: patch test 1, 2 weeks after DPC sensitization. Indicated treatment: therapeutic diphenylcyclopropenone sensitization with weekly scalp DPC. The record originates from a study of human T cells and chemical hapten exposure.

This clonotype was sampled from a young woman with alopecia areata. Some clones in this sample may be carry-over from other donors' samples. The chain recombines TRBV20-1 with TRBJ2-7; possibly TRBD1 or TRBD2 for D (6 bases each). The sequencing used whole blood, collected in connection with sensitization to the hapten diphenylcyclopropenone (DPC). The DNA for the CDR3 is TGCAGTGCTAGAGCCCGCCCAGGAGGGGGAGACGAGCAGTACTTC. Its protein is CSARARPGGGDEQYF.